This is a list of T cell receptor beta chains from one sample in a study of siplizumab effects on memory and regulatory T cells. Here immunoSEQ multiplex PCR was the method, and the copy in TCRdb shows in-frame clones only, minus some. The sample lists 85,000 to 90,000 clones, about 90% occurring once. Sequenced material: CD4+ T cells sorted from blood. The receptors stem from a human donor in good health. Both conserved end residues are part of each CDR3. The D gene is left open where the match is weak. Clone size is given for some rows only: seen once, a few or many times, or a class if the clone is expanded.

d_gene: .; abundance: .; v_gene: TRBV6-5; j_gene: TRBJ1-1; CDR3aa: CASSTDTIMNTEAFF; CDR3nt: TGTGCCAGCAGTACTGACACAATCATGAACACTGAAGCTTTCTTT
d_gene: .; abundance: once; v_gene: TRBV7-3; j_gene: TRBJ2-1; CDR3aa: CASSLSGQSYNEQFF; CDR3nt: TGTGCCAGCAGCTTGTCAGGACAGTCCTACAATGAGCAGTTCTTC
d_gene: .; abundance: .; v_gene: TRBV19; j_gene: TRBJ2-1; CDR3aa: CASSDGWAPYNEQFF; CDR3nt: TGTGCCAGTAGCGACGGATGGGCCCCCTACAATGAGCAGTTCTTC
d_gene: .; abundance: once; v_gene: TRBV18; j_gene: TRBJ1-2; CDR3aa: CASSLSNYGYTF; CDR3nt: TGTGCCAGCTCACTATCTAACTATGGCTACACCTTC
d_gene: TRBD2; abundance: .; v_gene: TRBV29-1; j_gene: TRBJ2-4; CDR3aa: CSVVSGRTRNIQYF; CDR3nt: TGCAGCGTTGTTAGCGGGAGGACGAGGAACATTCAGTACTTC
d_gene: TRBD1; abundance: .; v_gene: TRBV5-6; j_gene: TRBJ1-2; CDR3aa: CASSLKAGGMDGYTF; CDR3nt: TGTGCCAGCAGCTTGAAGGCAGGGGGCATGGATGGCTACACCTTC
d_gene: TRBD1; abundance: .; v_gene: TRBV7-3; j_gene: TRBJ2-5; CDR3aa: CASSQNAGTGSETQYF; CDR3nt: TGTGCCAGCAGCCAAAACGCCGGGACAGGTTCTGAGACCCAGTACTTC
d_gene: TRBD1; abundance: .; v_gene: TRBV18; j_gene: TRBJ2-1; CDR3aa: CASSPPTGGLNEQFF; CDR3nt: TGTGCCAGCTCACCACCCACAGGGGGTTTGAATGAGCAGTTCTTC
d_gene: TRBD2; abundance: .; v_gene: TRBV4-1; j_gene: TRBJ2-1; CDR3aa: CASSQELLAGVGEQFF; CDR3nt: TGCGCCAGCAGCCAAGAACTACTAGCGGGAGTCGGTGAGCAGTTCTTC
d_gene: .; abundance: few; v_gene: TRBV7-2; j_gene: TRBJ1-4; CDR3aa: CASSPGYRDQEKLFF; CDR3nt: TGTGCCAGCAGCCCCGGGTACAGGGATCAGGAAAAACTGTTTTTT
d_gene: .; abundance: .; v_gene: TRBV6-5; j_gene: TRBJ1-2; CDR3aa: CASRAVAGNTF; CDR3nt: TGTGCCAGCAGGGCGGTGGCAGGGAACACCTTC
d_gene: TRBD1; abundance: .; v_gene: TRBV6-4; j_gene: TRBJ1-2; CDR3aa: CASSVTGGSEGYTF; CDR3nt: TGTGCCAGCAGCGTGACAGGGGGATCGGAAGGCTACACCTTC
d_gene: .; abundance: .; v_gene: TRBV5-6; j_gene: TRBJ2-2; CDR3aa: CASSSPGFTGELFF; CDR3nt: TGTGCCAGCAGCTCCCCAGGGTTCACCGGGGAGCTGTTTTTT
d_gene: .; abundance: once; v_gene: TRBV18; j_gene: TRBJ2-1; CDR3aa: CASSPARQVIEGEQFF; CDR3nt: TGTGCCAGCTCACCTGCCAGGCAGGTAATAGAGGGTGAGCAGTTCTTC
d_gene: .; abundance: .; v_gene: TRBV2; j_gene: TRBJ2-5; CDR3aa: CASSRLQVETQYF; CDR3nt: TGTGCCAGCAGCCGACTCCAGGTAGAGACCCAGTACTTC
d_gene: TRBD2; abundance: .; v_gene: TRBV2; j_gene: TRBJ2-3; CDR3aa: CASSLIAGEGSDTQYF; CDR3nt: TGTGCCAGCAGTCTCATAGCGGGGGAGGGGTCGGATACGCAGTATTTT
d_gene: TRBD1; abundance: .; v_gene: TRBV5-6; j_gene: TRBJ2-5; CDR3aa: CASSLTGGKTQYF; CDR3nt: TGTGCCAGCAGCTTGACAGGGGGGAAGACCCAGTACTTC
d_gene: .; abundance: .; v_gene: TRBV7-9; j_gene: TRBJ2-7; CDR3aa: CASSLPLSSSVSDEQYF; CDR3nt: TGTGCCAGCAGCTTACCTCTAAGTTCCTCGGTTTCGGACGAGCAGTACTTC
d_gene: .; abundance: .; v_gene: TRBV18; j_gene: TRBJ2-5; CDR3aa: CASSPPTGMKTQYF; CDR3nt: TGTGCCAGCTCACCACCCACGGGGATGAAGACCCAGTACTTC
d_gene: .; abundance: .; v_gene: TRBV14; j_gene: TRBJ2-7; CDR3aa: CASSPGAYEQYF; CDR3nt: TGTGCCAGCAGCCCGGGGGCCTACGAGCAGTACTTC
d_gene: .; abundance: .; v_gene: TRBV9; j_gene: TRBJ2-7; CDR3aa: CASSALPGEGDEQYF; CDR3nt: TGTGCCAGCAGCGCCCTACCGGGGGAGGGGGACGAGCAGTACTTC
d_gene: TRBD1; abundance: .; v_gene: TRBV10-3; j_gene: TRBJ2-2; CDR3aa: CASNQGAAGELFF; CDR3nt: TGTGCCAGCAACCAGGGGGCTGCCGGGGAGCTGTTTTTT
d_gene: .; abundance: .; v_gene: TRBV6-1; j_gene: TRBJ2-1; CDR3aa: CASTRVSPPDEQFF; CDR3nt: TGTGCCAGCACCAGAGTGTCTCCCCCCGATGAGCAGTTCTTC
d_gene: .; abundance: .; v_gene: TRBV18; j_gene: TRBJ2-3; CDR3aa: CASSLQRARGNTQYF; CDR3nt: TGTGCCAGCTCTCTGCAGCGGGCCCGGGGAAATACGCAGTATTTT
d_gene: .; abundance: .; v_gene: TRBV6-5; j_gene: TRBJ2-7; CDR3aa: CASSYKRYEQYF; CDR3nt: TGTGCCAGCAGTTACAAGAGGTACGAGCAGTACTTC
d_gene: TRBD1; abundance: .; v_gene: TRBV5-8; j_gene: TRBJ2-1; CDR3aa: CASNGRTGYNEQFF; CDR3nt: TGTGCCAGCAATGGTCGGACAGGTTACAATGAGCAGTTCTTC
d_gene: TRBD2; abundance: .; v_gene: TRBV12-5; j_gene: TRBJ2-2; CDR3aa: CASGPGLAGAFTGELFF; CDR3nt: TGTGCTAGTGGTCCGGGACTAGCGGGAGCGTTTACCGGGGAGCTGTTTTTT
d_gene: TRBD1; abundance: .; v_gene: TRBV29-1; j_gene: TRBJ2-3; CDR3aa: CSVTGTGGTDTQYF; CDR3nt: TGCAGCGTGACCGGGACAGGGGGCACAGATACGCAGTATTTT
d_gene: TRBD2; abundance: .; v_gene: TRBV11-2; j_gene: TRBJ2-1; CDR3aa: CASSWGTSGEQFF; CDR3nt: TGTGCCAGCAGCTGGGGGACTAGCGGGGAACAGTTCTTC
d_gene: TRBD2; abundance: .; v_gene: TRBV9; j_gene: TRBJ2-1; CDR3aa: CASSATSGRGSSYNEQFF; CDR3nt: TGTGCCAGCAGCGCGACTAGCGGGAGGGGAAGCTCCTACAATGAGCAGTTCTTC
d_gene: .; abundance: few; v_gene: TRBV2; j_gene: TRBJ1-1; CDR3aa: CASSERYQGTRGFF; CDR3nt: TGTGCCAGCAGTGAAAGGTATCAGGGCACCCGCGGATTCTTT
d_gene: TRBD1; abundance: .; v_gene: TRBV5-7; j_gene: TRBJ1-4; CDR3aa: CASSLGGRGSNEKLFF; CDR3nt: TGTGCCAGCAGCTTGGGAGGCAGGGGGAGTAATGAAAAACTGTTTTTT
d_gene: .; abundance: .; v_gene: TRBV5-1; j_gene: TRBJ2-1; CDR3aa: CASRPRDWSYNEQFF; CDR3nt: TGCGCCAGCAGGCCCCGGGATTGGTCCTACAATGAGCAGTTCTTC
d_gene: .; abundance: .; v_gene: TRBV5-5; j_gene: TRBJ1-1; CDR3aa: CASSLGRNTEAFF; CDR3nt: TGTGCCAGCAGCTTGGGGAGGAACACTGAAGCTTTCTTT
d_gene: .; abundance: .; v_gene: TRBV18; j_gene: TRBJ1-2; CDR3aa: CASSRREGKGGYTF; CDR3nt: TGTGCCAGCTCACGACGGGAGGGTAAAGGTGGCTACACCTTC
d_gene: TRBD2; abundance: .; v_gene: TRBV7-9; j_gene: TRBJ2-3; CDR3aa: CASSSTPGLGSTDTQYF; CDR3nt: TGTGCCAGCAGCTCTACCCCGGGACTAGGGAGCACAGATACGCAGTATTTT
d_gene: .; abundance: .; v_gene: TRBV7-9; j_gene: TRBJ1-2; CDR3aa: CASSSSNWDRTTF; CDR3nt: TGTGCCAGCAGCTCGAGCAATTGGGATAGGACAACCTTC
d_gene: .; abundance: once; v_gene: TRBV29-1; j_gene: TRBJ2-4; CDR3aa: CSVLDVNIQYF; CDR3nt: TGCAGCGTTCTGGATGTGAACATTCAGTACTTC
d_gene: .; abundance: .; v_gene: TRBV7-2; j_gene: TRBJ2-1; CDR3aa: CASSLLGTGQANNEQFF; CDR3nt: TGTGCCAGCAGCTTACTTGGGACGGGCCAGGCTAACAATGAGCAGTTCTTC
d_gene: .; abundance: .; v_gene: TRBV5-4; j_gene: TRBJ2-7; CDR3aa: CASSLASVPHEQYF; CDR3nt: TGTGCCAGCAGCTTGGCGAGCGTTCCCCACGAGCAGTACTTC
d_gene: TRBD1; abundance: .; v_gene: TRBV28; j_gene: TRBJ1-2; CDR3aa: CASRTGTGIWDRYGYTF; CDR3nt: TGTGCCAGCAGAACCGGGACAGGGATTTGGGACCGCTATGGCTACACCTTC
d_gene: .; abundance: .; v_gene: TRBV7-3; j_gene: TRBJ2-1; CDR3aa: CASSLTDYNEQFF; CDR3nt: TGTGCCAGCAGCTTAACGGATTACAATGAGCAGTTCTTC
d_gene: TRBD2; abundance: .; v_gene: TRBV6-1; j_gene: TRBJ2-5; CDR3aa: CASSVQGGLGTSAQETQYF; CDR3nt: TGTGCCAGCAGTGTCCAAGGGGGCCTAGGGACTAGCGCCCAAGAGACCCAGTACTTC
d_gene: .; abundance: .; v_gene: TRBV5-1; j_gene: TRBJ2-6; CDR3aa: CASSLAGATGANVLTF; CDR3nt: TGCGCCAGCAGCTTGGCCGGGGCGACCGGGGCCAACGTCCTGACTTTC
d_gene: TRBD2; abundance: .; v_gene: TRBV6-5; j_gene: TRBJ2-1; CDR3aa: CASSREGLAGNEQFF; CDR3nt: TGTGCCAGCAGCCGGGAAGGACTAGCTGGGAATGAGCAGTTCTTC
d_gene: .; abundance: few; v_gene: TRBV11-3; j_gene: TRBJ2-6; CDR3aa: CASSLSRATGANVLTF; CDR3nt: TGTGCCAGCAGCTTATCCAGGGCCACCGGGGCCAACGTCCTGACTTTC
d_gene: .; abundance: .; v_gene: TRBV6-1; j_gene: TRBJ1-2; CDR3aa: CASTEGADNYGYTF; CDR3nt: TGTGCCAGCACCGAAGGGGCCGACAACTATGGCTACACCTTC
d_gene: .; abundance: .; v_gene: TRBV9; j_gene: TRBJ2-7; CDR3aa: CASSEEGSSYEQYF; CDR3nt: TGTGCCAGCAGCGAGGAGGGCAGCTCCTACGAGCAGTACTTC
d_gene: TRBD2; abundance: .; v_gene: TRBV5-1; j_gene: TRBJ2-2; CDR3aa: CASSLGLADTGELFF; CDR3nt: TGCGCCAGCAGCTTGGGGCTAGCGGACACCGGGGAGCTGTTTTTT
d_gene: TRBD1; abundance: .; v_gene: TRBV5-6; j_gene: TRBJ1-5; CDR3aa: CASSFQGVDQPQHF; CDR3nt: TGTGCCAGCAGCTTTCAGGGGGTTGATCAGCCCCAGCATTTT
d_gene: TRBD1; abundance: .; v_gene: TRBV19; j_gene: TRBJ2-3; CDR3aa: CASSIWTGLTDTQYF; CDR3nt: TGTGCCAGTAGTATTTGGACAGGGTTGACAGATACGCAGTATTTT
d_gene: .; abundance: .; v_gene: TRBV6-5; j_gene: TRBJ1-3; CDR3aa: CASSTSFSGNTIYF; CDR3nt: TGTGCCAGCAGTACGAGTTTCTCTGGAAACACCATATATTTT
d_gene: .; abundance: .; v_gene: TRBV2; j_gene: TRBJ2-1; CDR3aa: CASSEQSSPKQFF; CDR3nt: TGTGCCAGCAGTGAACAGTCTAGCCCAAAGCAGTTCTTC
d_gene: .; abundance: .; v_gene: TRBV18; j_gene: TRBJ2-1; CDR3aa: CASSPPVNNNEQFF; CDR3nt: TGTGCCAGCTCACCACCGGTTAACAACAATGAGCAGTTCTTC